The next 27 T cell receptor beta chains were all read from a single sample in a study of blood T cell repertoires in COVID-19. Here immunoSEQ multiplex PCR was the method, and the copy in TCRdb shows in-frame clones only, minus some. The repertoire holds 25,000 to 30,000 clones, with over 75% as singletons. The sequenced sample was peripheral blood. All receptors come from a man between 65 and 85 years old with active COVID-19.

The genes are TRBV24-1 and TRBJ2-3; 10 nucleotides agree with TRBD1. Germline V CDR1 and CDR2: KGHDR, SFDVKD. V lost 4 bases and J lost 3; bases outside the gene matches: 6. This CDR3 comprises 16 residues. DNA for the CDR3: TGTGCCACCAGTGAACGGGGACAGGGGCTAACAGATACGCAGTATTTT. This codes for CATSERGQGLTDTQYF.

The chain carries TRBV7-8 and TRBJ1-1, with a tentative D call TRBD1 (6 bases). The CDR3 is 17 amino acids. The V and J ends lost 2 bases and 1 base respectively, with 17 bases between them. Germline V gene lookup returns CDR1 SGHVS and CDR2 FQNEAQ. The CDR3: CASSLPGQYHGNTEAFF. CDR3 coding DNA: TGTGCCAGCAGCTTACCTGGACAGTACCACGGGAACACTGAAGCTTTCTTT.

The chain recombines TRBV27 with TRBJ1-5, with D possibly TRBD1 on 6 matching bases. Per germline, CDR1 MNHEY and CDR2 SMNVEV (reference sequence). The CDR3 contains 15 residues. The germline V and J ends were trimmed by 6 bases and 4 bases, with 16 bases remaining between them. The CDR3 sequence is CASSPRGQSNQPQHF. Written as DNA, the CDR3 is TGTGCCAGCAGCCCCCGCGGACAGTCGAATCAGCCCCAGCATTTT.

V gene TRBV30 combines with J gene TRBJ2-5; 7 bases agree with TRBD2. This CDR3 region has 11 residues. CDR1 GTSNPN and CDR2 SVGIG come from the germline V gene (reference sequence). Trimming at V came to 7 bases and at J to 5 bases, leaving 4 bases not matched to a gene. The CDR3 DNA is TGTGCCTTCGGGGGGTTCGAGACCCAGTACTTC. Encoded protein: CAFGGFETQYF.

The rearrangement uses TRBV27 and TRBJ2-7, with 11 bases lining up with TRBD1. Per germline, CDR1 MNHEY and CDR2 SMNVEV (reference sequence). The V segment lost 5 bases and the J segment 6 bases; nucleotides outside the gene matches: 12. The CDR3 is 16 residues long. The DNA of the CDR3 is TGTGCCAGCAGTGTAACTGCGGGACAGGGGGTTAGCGAGCAGTACTTC. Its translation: CASSVTAGQGVSEQYF.

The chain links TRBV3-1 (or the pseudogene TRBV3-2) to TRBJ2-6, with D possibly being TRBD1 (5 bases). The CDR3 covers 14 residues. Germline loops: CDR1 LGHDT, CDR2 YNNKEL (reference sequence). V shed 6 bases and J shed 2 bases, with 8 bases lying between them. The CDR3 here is CASSQGAGANVLTF. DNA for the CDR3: TGTGCCAGCAGTCAGGGCGCTGGGGCCAACGTCCTGACTTTC.

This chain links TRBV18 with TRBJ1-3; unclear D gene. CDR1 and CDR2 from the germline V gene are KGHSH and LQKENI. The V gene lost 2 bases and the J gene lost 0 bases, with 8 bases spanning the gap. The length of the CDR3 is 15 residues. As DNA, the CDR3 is TGTGCCAGCTCACCAGGGAGGGTCTCTGGAAACACCATATATTTT. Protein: CASSPGRVSGNTIYF.

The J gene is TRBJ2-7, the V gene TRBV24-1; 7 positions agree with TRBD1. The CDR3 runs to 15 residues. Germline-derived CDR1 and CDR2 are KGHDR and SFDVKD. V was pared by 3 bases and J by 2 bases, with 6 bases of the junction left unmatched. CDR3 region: CATSDPGQSPYEQYF. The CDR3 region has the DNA TGTGCCACCAGTGATCCGGGACAGAGCCCCTACGAGCAGTACTTC.

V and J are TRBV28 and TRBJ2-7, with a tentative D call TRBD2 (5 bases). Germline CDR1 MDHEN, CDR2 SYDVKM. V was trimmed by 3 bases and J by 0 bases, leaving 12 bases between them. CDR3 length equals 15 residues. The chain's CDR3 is CASSFRGFSSYEQYF. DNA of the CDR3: TGTGCCAGCAGTTTTAGAGGGTTTAGCTCCTACGAGCAGTACTTC.

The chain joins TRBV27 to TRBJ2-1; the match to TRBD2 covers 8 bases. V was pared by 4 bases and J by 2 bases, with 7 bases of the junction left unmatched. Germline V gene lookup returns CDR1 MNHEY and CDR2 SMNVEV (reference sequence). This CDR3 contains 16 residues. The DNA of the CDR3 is TGTGCCAGCAGTTCCCCGGGGGGGGGAACCTACAATGAGCAGTTCTTC. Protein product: CASSSPGGGTYNEQFF.

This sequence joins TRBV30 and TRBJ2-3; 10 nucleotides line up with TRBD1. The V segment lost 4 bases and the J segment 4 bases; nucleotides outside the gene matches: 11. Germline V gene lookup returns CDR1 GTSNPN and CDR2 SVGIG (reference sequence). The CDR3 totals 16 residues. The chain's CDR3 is CAWKLGQGFVADTQYF. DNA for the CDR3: TGTGCCTGGAAGTTGGGACAGGGGTTTGTCGCAGATACGCAGTATTTT.

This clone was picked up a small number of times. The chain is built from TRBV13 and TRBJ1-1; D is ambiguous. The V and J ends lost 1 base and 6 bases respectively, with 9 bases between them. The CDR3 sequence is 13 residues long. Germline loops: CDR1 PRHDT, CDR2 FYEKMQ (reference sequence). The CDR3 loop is CASSLVSVSEAFF. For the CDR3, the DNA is TGTGCCAGCAGCTTAGTTTCTGTATCTGAAGCTTTCTTT.

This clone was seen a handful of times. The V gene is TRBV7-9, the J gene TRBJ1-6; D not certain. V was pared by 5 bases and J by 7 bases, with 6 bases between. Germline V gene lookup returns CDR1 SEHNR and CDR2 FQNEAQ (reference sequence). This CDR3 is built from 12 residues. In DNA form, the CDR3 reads TGTGCCAGCAGCCGGGTAAATTCACCCCTCCACTTT. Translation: CASSRVNSPLHF.

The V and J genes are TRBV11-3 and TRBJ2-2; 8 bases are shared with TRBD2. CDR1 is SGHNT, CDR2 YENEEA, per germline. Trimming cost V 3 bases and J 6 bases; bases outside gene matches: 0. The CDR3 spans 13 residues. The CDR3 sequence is CASSFGGAGELFF. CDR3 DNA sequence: TGTGCCAGCAGCTTCGGGGGGGCCGGGGAGCTGTTTTTT.

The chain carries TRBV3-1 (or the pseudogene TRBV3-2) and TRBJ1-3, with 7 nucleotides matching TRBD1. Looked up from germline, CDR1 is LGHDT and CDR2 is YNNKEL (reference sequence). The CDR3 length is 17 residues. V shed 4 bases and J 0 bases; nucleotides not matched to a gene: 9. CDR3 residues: CASSRGQFVFSGNTIYF. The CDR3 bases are TGTGCCAGCAGCCGGGGACAGTTCGTCTTCTCTGGAAACACCATATATTTT.

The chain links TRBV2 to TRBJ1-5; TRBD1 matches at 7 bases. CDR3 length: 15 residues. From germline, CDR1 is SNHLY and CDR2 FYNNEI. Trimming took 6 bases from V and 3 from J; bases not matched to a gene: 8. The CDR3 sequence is CASREDRSPNQPQHF. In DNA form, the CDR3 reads TGTGCCAGCAGGGAGGACAGGAGTCCCAATCAGCCCCAGCATTTT. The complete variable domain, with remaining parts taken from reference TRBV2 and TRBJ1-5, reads EPEVTQTPSHQVTQMGQEVILRCVPISNHLYFYWYRQILGQKVEFLVSFYNNEISEKSEIFDDQFSVERPDGSNFTLKIRSTKLEDSAMYFCASREDRSPNQPQHFGDGTRLSIL.

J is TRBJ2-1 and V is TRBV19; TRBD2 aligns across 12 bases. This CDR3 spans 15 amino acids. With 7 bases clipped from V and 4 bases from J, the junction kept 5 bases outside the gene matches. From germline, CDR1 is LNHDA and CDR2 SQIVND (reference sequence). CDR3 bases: TGTGCCAGTACCAGAGGACTAGCGGGGTACAATGAGCAGTTCTTC. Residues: CASTRGLAGYNEQFF.

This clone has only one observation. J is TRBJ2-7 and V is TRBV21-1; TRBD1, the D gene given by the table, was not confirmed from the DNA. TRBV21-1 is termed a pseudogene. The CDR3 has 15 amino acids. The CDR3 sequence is CASSIVTRTGYEQYF. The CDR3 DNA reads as TGTGCCAGCAGCATCGTAACGCGGACAGGCTACGAGCAGTACTTC.

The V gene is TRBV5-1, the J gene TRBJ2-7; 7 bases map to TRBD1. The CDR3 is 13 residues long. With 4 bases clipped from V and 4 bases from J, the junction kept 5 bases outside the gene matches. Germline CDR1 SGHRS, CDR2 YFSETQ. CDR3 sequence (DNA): TGCGCCAGCAGCCCAGGGACAGTTTACGAGCAGTACTTC. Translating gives CASSPGTVYEQYF.

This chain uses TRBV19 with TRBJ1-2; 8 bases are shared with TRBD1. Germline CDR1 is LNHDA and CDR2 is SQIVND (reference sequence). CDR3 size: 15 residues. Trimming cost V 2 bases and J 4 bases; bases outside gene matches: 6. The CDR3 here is CASSISPGGAYGYTF. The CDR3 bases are TGTGCCAGTAGTATAAGTCCAGGGGGCGCCTATGGCTACACCTTC.

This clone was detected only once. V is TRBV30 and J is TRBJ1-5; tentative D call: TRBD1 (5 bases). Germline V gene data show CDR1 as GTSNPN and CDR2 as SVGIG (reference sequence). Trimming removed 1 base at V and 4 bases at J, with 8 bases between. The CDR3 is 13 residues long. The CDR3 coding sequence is TGTGCCTGGAGTGCACAGGCTAATCAGCCCCAGCATTTT. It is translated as CAWSAQANQPQHF.

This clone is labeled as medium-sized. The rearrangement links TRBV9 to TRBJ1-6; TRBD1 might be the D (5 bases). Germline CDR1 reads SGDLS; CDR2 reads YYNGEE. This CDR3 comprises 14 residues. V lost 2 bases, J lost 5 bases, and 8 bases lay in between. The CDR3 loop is CASSVGLDNSPLHF. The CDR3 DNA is TGTGCCAGCAGCGTGGGACTGGATAATTCACCCCTCCACTTT.

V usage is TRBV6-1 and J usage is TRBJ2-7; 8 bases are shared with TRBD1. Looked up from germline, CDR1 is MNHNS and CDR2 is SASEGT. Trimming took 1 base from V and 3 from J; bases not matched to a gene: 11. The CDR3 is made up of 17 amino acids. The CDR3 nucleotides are TGTGCCAGCAGTGAAGGGACAGGGAGGTTTAGGGACTACGAGCAGTACTTC. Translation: CASSEGTGRFRDYEQYF.

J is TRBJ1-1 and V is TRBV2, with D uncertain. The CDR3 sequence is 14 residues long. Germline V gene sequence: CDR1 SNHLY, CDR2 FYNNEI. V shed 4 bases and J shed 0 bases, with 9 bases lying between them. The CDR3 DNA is TGTGCCAGCAGTGTAAGAGGAATGAACACTGAAGCTTTCTTT. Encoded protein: CASSVRGMNTEAFF.

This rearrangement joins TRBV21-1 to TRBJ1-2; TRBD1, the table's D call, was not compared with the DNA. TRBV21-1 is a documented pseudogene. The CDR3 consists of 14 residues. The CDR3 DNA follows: TGTGCCAGCAGCAACGTGGGGGCCAACTATGGCTACACCTTC. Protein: CASSNVGANYGYTF.

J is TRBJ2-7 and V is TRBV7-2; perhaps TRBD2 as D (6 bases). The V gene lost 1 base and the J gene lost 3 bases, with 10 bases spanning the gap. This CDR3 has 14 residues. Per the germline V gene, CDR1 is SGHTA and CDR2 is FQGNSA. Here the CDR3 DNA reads TGTGCCAGCAGCTTAGTTAGTAGCGGCTACGAGCAGTACTTC. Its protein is CASSLVSSGYEQYF.

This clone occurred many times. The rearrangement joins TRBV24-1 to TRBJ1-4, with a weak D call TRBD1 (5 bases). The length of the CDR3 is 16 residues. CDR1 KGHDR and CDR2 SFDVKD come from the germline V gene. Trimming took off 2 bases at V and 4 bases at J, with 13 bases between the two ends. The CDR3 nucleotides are TGTGCCACCAGTGATTCGGCAGGGATGGGTAATGAAAAACTGTTTTTT. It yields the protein CATSDSAGMGNEKLFF.